This is a list of T cell receptor beta chains from one sample in a study of early T cells in non-severe SARS-CoV-2 infection. TCRdb redid the calling of the 5' RACE reads with MiXCR, one entry per CDR3 protein. This repertoire shows about 46,000 distinct CDR3 sequences, 5% to 5.5% found once; its top ten account for under 5.5%. The sample was whole blood, taken at baseline. These TCRs come from an adult who was a healthcare worker with PCR-confirmed SARS-CoV-2 infection or an uninfected control (not recorded which). CDR3s include the opening cysteine and the closing phenylalanine or tryptophan. Each record gives: D gene, J gene, clone size, CDR3 length, V gene, CDR3 protein, CDR3 DNA. D genes are given only for firm matches. Some rows have no size entry. The others give once, few or many, or a class for an expanded clone.

TRBD2	TRBJ2-1	many	17	TRBV29-1	CSVDLLAGGIIDNEQFF	TGCAGCGTTGATCTCCTAGCGGGAGGTATCATCGACAATGAGCAGTTCTTC
NA	TRBJ2-1	few	13	TRBV7-2	CASNGRVYNEQFF	TGCGCCAGCAATGGCCGGGTCTACAATGAGCAGTTCTTC
NA	TRBJ2-3	many	16	TRBV10-3	CAISELIPSSTDTQYF	TGTGCCATCAGTGAGTTAATCCCTTCTAGCACAGATACGCAGTATTTT
TRBD2	TRBJ2-5	many	13	TRBV20-1	CSASFVAGETQYF	TGCAGTGCTAGTTTCGTAGCGGGAGAGACCCAGTACTTC
TRBD2	TRBJ2-2	NA	15	TRBV7-9	CASSLPSGGTGELFF	TGTGCCAGCAGCTTGCCTAGCGGGGGGACCGGGGAGCTGTTTTTT
TRBD1	TRBJ1-1	few	13	TRBV11-2	CASSLFGQGDAFF	TGTGCCAGCAGCTTATTCGGACAGGGAGACGCTTTCTTT
NA	TRBJ2-3	many	16	TRBV12-3/TRBV12-4	CASSFQAGWSTDTQYF	TGTGCCAGCAGTTTTCAGGCAGGGTGGAGCACAGATACGCAGTATTTT
NA	TRBJ2-5	many	16	TRBV11-2	CASSLESQSLQETQYF	TGTGCCAGCAGCCTGGAGTCCCAGAGCCTCCAAGAGACCCAGTACTTC
NA	TRBJ2-1	many	17	TRBV4-1	CASSQDRDFSGKGREFF	TGCGCCAGCAGCCAAGATCGTGATTTCTCAGGGAAAGGAAGGGAGTTCTTC
NA	TRBJ1-6	many	14	TRBV30	CAWRGSTPDSPLHF	TGTGCCTGGAGGGGGTCGACGCCGGATTCACCCCTCCACTTT
NA	TRBJ1-5	NA	15	TRBV28	CASTPTRTSDQPQHF	TGTGCCAGCACCCCTACCCGGACATCTGACCAGCCCCAGCATTTT
NA	TRBJ2-4	many	14	TRBV3-1	CASSQPGGGNIQYF	TGTGCCAGCAGCCAGCCAGGGGGAGGAAACATTCAGTACTTC
TRBD2	TRBJ2-1	few	13	TRBV29-1	CSVELAGVNEQFF	TGCAGCGTTGAACTAGCGGGAGTTAATGAGCAGTTCTTC
TRBD1	TRBJ2-2	medium-sized	15	TRBV6-5	CASSQGTDNTGELFF	TGTGCCAGCAGTCAGGGGACAGACAACACCGGGGAGCTGTTTTTT
TRBD2	TRBJ2-7	many	16	TRBV18	CASSPGLAGSQGEQYF	TGTGCCAGCTCACCAGGACTAGCGGGATCACAAGGGGAGCAGTACTTC
NA	TRBJ1-5	many	16	TRBV28	CASSPRFGSGNQPQHF	TGTGCCAGCAGCCCGAGATTCGGGTCGGGCAATCAGCCCCAGCATTTT
NA	TRBJ2-5	many	16	TRBV29-1	CSVERGLRRAMQTQYF	TGCAGCGTTGAAAGGGGTCTCCGAAGGGCCATGCAGACCCAGTACTTC
TRBD1	TRBJ2-2	many	18	TRBV10-3	CAISESKGQGADTGELFF	TGTGCCATCAGTGAGTCGAAAGGGCAGGGGGCTGACACCGGGGAGCTGTTTTTT
NA	TRBJ1-2	few	12	TRBV2	CASSEGVPGYTF	TGTGCCAGCAGTGAAGGGGTCCCTGGCTACACCTTC
TRBD1	TRBJ2-5	many	15	TRBV6-6	CASSHKRTGEETQYF	TGTGCCAGCAGTCACAAACGGACAGGAGAAGAGACCCAGTACTTC
TRBD2	TRBJ2-1	NA	17	TRBV4-1	CASSQDLSGRAAGEQFF	TGCGCCAGCAGCCAAGATCTAAGCGGGAGGGCCGCCGGTGAGCAGTTCTTC
NA	TRBJ2-3	NA	15	TRBV13	CASTFRTPGSDTQYF	TGTGCCAGCACCTTCCGTACGCCAGGGTCAGATACGCAGTATTTT
TRBD1	TRBJ2-7	many	14	TRBV5-5	CASTDSGTGVEQYF	TGTGCCAGCACCGACTCCGGGACAGGGGTCGAGCAGTACTTC
TRBD2	TRBJ2-1	NA	16	TRBV10-3	CAIAGVDSLTSDEQFF	TGTGCCATCGCGGGGGTTGACTCCCTTACTTCCGATGAGCAGTTCTTC
NA	TRBJ2-1	many	15	TRBV11-2	CASSLPSGSRNEQFF	TGTGCCAGCAGCTTGCCCAGTGGGAGCAGAAATGAGCAGTTCTTC
NA	TRBJ1-5	many	16	TRBV7-8	CASSSRGTAGNQPQHF	TGTGCCAGCAGCTCCAGAGGCACCGCGGGCAATCAGCCCCAGCATTTT
TRBD1	TRBJ2-5	many	14	TRBV29-1	CSVRTGGVVETQYF	TGCAGCGTCAGGACAGGGGGAGTGGTCGAGACCCAGTACTTC
NA	TRBJ2-2	few	13	TRBV2	CASRPTNTGELFF	TGTGCCAGCAGGCCCACGAACACCGGGGAGCTGTTTTTT
NA	TRBJ1-3	many	14	TRBV29-1	CSATPGIAGNTIYF	TGCAGCGCTACCCCCGGGATAGCTGGAAACACCATATATTTT
NA	TRBJ1-1	many	11	TRBV12-3/TRBV12-4	CASGYVTEAFF	TGTGCCAGCGGTTACGTCACTGAAGCTTTCTTT
NA	TRBJ2-2	many	15	TRBV5-4	CASSETSFSTGELFF	TGTGCCAGCAGCGAGACATCATTTTCCACCGGGGAGCTGTTTTTT
TRBD1	TRBJ2-7	many	15	TRBV19	CASSIAGTGLYEQYF	TGTGCCAGTAGTATCGCCGGGACAGGCCTCTACGAGCAGTACTTC
NA	TRBJ2-1	medium-sized	13	TRBV19	CVSSPAQGGEQFF	TGTGTCAGTAGTCCAGCCCAGGGCGGGGAGCAGTTCTTC
NA	TRBJ2-4	many	13	TRBV10-3	CAISESSANIQYF	TGTGCCATCAGCGAATCTAGCGCAAACATTCAGTACTTC
NA	TRBJ2-6	many	19	TRBV28	CASSEFGETFKAGANVLTF	TGTGCCAGCAGTGAATTTGGGGAAACATTTAAGGCTGGGGCCAACGTCCTGACTTTC
NA	TRBJ2-5	many	14	TRBV30	CAWSEGGLQETQYF	TGTGCCTGGAGTGAGGGGGGACTCCAAGAGACCCAGTACTTC
NA	TRBJ1-6	many	15	TRBV5-1	CASSLGAGENSPLHF	TGCGCCAGCAGCTTGGGGGCAGGGGAGAATTCACCCCTCCACTTT
NA	TRBJ2-1	NA	14	TRBV2	CASNEDYQYNEQFF	TGTGCCAGCAATGAGGACTACCAATACAATGAGCAGTTCTTC
TRBD2	TRBJ2-3	few	15	TRBV12-3/TRBV12-4	CASTPQAGVEDTQYF	TGTGCCAGCACCCCCCAAGCGGGAGTGGAAGATACGCAGTATTTT
NA	TRBJ2-5	many	13	TRBV27	CATWSVEMETQYF	TGTGCCACCTGGTCGGTAGAGATGGAGACCCAGTACTTC
TRBD2	TRBJ2-1	many	17	TRBV6-5	CASSYSRLAGSRNEQFF	TGTGCCAGCAGTTACTCGAGGCTAGCGGGTAGTCGGAATGAGCAGTTCTTC
NA	TRBJ1-2	NA	13	TRBV19	CASSSPRRGGYTF	TGTGCCAGTAGTAGCCCGAGGCGTGGTGGCTACACCTTC
TRBD1	TRBJ1-2	many	12	TRBV9	CASSAQGSGYTF	TGTGCCAGCAGCGCACAGGGGAGTGGCTACACCTTC
NA	TRBJ2-2	many	13	TRBV7-6	CASSLPNTGELFF	TGTGCCAGCAGCTTACCGAACACCGGGGAGCTGTTTTTT